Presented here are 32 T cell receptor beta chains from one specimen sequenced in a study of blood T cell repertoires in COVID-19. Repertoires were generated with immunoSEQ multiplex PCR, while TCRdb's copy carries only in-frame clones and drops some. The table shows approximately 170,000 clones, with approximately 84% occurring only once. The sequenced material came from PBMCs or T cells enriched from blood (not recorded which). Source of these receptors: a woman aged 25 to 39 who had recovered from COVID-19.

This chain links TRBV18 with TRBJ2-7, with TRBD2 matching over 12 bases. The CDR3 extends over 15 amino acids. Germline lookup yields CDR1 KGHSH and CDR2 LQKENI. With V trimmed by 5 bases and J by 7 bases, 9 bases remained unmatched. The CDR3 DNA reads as TGTGCCAGCTCATCCCGACTAGCGGGAGAGGGGGAGCAGTACTTC. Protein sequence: CASSSRLAGEGEQYF.

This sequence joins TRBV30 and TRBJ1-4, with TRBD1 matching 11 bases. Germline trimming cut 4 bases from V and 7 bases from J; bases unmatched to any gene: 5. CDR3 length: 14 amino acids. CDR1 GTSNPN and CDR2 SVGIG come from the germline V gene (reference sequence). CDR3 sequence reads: CAWTPGQGGEKLFF. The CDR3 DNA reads TGTGCCTGGACCCCGGGACAGGGGGGTGAAAAACTGTTTTTT.

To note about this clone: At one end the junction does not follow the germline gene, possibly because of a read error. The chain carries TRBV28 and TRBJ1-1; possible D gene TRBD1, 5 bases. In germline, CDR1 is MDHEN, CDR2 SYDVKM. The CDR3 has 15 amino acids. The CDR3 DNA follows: TGTGCCACCAGTCCTATAGGGGTTGTCGGGACTGAAGCTTTCTTT. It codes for CATSPIGVVGTEAFF.

CDR3 in DNA: TGTGCCAGCAGCGTAAATTCCGGGACAGGGTTCGAAAAACTGTTTTTT. Protein product: CASSVNSGTGFEKLFF. The chain employs TRBV9 and TRBJ1-4; 9 nucleotides align to TRBD1. V lost 1 base and J lost 8; bases outside the gene matches: 9. This CDR3 comprises 16 residues. Germline loops: CDR1 SGDLS, CDR2 YYNGEE.

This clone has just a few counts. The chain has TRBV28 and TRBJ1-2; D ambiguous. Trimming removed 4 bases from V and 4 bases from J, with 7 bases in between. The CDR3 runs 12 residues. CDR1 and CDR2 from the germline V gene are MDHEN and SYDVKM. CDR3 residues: CASSSVLYGYTF. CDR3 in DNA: TGTGCCAGCAGTTCCGTACTCTATGGCTACACCTTC.

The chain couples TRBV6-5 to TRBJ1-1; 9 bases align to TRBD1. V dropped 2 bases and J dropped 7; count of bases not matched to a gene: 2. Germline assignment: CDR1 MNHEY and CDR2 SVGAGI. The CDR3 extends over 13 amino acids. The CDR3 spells CASSYRQGVEAFF. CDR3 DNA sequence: TGTGCCAGCAGTTACAGACAGGGGGTTGAAGCTTTCTTT.

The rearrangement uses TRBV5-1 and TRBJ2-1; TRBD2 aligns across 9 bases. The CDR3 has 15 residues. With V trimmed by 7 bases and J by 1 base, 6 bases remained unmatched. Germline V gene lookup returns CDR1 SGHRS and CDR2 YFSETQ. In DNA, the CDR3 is TGCGCCAGCCGCTCTAGCGGGACATCCTACAATGAGCAGTTCTTC. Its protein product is CASRSSGTSYNEQFF. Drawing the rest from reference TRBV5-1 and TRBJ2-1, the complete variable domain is KAGVTQTPRYLIKTRGQQVTLSCSPISGHRSVSWYQQTPGQGLQFLFEYFSETQRNKGNFPGRFSGRQFSNSRSEMNVSTLELGDSALYLCASRSSGTSYNEQFFGPGTRLTVL.

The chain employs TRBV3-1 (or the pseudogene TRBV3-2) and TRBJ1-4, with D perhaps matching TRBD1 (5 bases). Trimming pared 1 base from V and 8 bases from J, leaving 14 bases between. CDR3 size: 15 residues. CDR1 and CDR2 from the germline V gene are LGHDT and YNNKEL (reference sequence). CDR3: CASSQGGAKIEKLFF. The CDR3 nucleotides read TGTGCCAGCAGCCAAGGGGGCGCAAAAATCGAAAAACTGTTTTTT.

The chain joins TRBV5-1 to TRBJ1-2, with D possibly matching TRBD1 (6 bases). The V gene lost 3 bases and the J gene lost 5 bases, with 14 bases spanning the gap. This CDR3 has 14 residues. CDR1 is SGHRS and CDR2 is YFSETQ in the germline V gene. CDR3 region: CASSSRGPAYGYTF. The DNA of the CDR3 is TGCGCCAGCAGCTCCAGGGGCCCGGCGTATGGCTACACCTTC.

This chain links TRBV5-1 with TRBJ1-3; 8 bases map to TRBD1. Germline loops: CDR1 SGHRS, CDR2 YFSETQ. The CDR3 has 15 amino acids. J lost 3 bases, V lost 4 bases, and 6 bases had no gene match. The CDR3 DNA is TGCGCCAGCAGCCTGACAGGGGACGGTGGAAACACCATATATTTT. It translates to CASSLTGDGGNTIYF.

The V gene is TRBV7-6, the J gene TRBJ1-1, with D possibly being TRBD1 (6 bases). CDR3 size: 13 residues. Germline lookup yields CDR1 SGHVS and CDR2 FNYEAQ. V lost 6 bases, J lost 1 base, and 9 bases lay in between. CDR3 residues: CASRAGANTEAFF. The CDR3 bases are TGTGCCAGCAGGGCGGGGGCGAACACTGAAGCTTTCTTT.

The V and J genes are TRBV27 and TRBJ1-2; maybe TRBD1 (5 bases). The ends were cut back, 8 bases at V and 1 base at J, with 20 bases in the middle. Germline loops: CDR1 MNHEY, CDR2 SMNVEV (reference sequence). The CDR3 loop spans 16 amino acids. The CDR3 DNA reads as TGTGCCAGCGGAAAGCTTGAGACAGAACTTAACTATGGCTACACCTTC. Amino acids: CASGKLETELNYGYTF.

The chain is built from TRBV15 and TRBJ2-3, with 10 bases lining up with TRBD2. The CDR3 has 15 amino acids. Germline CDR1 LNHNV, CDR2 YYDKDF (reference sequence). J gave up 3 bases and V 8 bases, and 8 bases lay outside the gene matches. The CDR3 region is CATSGVAGGTDTQYF. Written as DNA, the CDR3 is TGTGCCACCTCAGGGGTAGCGGGGGGAACAGATACGCAGTATTTT. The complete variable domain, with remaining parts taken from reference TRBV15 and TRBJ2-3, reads DAMVIQNPRYQVTQFGKPVTLSCSQTLNHNVMYWYQQKSSQAPKLLFHYYDKDFNNEADTPDNFQSRRPNTSFCFLDIRSPGLGDTAMYLCATSGVAGGTDTQYFGPGTRLTVL.

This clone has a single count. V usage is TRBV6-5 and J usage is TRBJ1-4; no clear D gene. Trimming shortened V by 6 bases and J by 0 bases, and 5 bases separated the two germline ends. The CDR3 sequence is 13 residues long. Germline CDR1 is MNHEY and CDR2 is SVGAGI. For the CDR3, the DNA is TGTGCCAGCAGGCAGTCAACTAATGAAAAACTGTTTTTT. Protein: CASRQSTNEKLFF.

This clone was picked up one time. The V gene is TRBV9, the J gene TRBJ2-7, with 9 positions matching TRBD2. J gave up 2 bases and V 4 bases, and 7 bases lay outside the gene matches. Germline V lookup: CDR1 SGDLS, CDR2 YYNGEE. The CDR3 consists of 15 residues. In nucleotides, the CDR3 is TGTGCCAGCAGCCCAGTAGCGGGAGCTGCCTACGAGCAGTACTTC. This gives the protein CASSPVAGAAYEQYF.

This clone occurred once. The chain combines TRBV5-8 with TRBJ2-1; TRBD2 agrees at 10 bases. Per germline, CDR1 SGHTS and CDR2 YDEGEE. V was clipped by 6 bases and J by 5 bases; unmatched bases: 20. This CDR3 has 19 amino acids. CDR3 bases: TGTGCCAGCAACTTTCCCACCAGCGGGAGGGCCCGTTCCCACAATGAGCAGTTCTTC. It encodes CASNFPTSGRARSHNEQFF.

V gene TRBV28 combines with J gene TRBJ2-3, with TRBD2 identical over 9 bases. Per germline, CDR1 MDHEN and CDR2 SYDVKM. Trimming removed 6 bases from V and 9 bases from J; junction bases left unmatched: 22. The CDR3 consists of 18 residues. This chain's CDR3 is CASSSPSIAGAVPLTQYF. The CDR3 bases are TGTGCCAGCAGCTCCCCCTCTATAGCGGGGGCCGTACCCCTCACGCAGTATTTT. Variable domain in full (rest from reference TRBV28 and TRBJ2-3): DVKVTQSSRYLVKRTGEKVFLECVQDMDHENMFWYRQDPGLGLRLIYFSYDVKMKEKGDIPEGYSVSREKKERFSLILESASTNQTSMYLCASSSPSIAGAVPLTQYFGPGTRLTVL.

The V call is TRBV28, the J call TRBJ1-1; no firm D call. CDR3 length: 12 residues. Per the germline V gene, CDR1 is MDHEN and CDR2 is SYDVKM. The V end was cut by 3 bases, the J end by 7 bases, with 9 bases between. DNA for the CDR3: TGTGCCAGCAGTTTGAAGATCGGTGAAGCTTTCTTT. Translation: CASSLKIGEAFF.

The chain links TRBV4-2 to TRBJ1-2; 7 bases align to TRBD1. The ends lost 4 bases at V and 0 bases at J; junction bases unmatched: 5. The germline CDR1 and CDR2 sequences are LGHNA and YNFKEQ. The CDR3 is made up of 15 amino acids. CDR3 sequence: CASSRTGTANYGYTF. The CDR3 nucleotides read TGTGCCAGCAGCCGCACCGGGACAGCTAACTATGGCTACACCTTC.

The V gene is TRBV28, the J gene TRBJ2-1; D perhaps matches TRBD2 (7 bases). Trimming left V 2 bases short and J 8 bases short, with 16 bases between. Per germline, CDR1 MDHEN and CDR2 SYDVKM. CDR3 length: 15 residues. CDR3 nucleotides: TGTGCCAGCAGTTTAGGGGGGGGGCTCCGCGATGAGCAGTTCTTC. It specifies CASSLGGGLRDEQFF.

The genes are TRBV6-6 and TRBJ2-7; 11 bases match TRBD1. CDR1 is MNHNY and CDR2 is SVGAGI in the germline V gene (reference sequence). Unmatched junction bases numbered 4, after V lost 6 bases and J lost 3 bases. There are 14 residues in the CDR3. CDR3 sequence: CASRPGTGGYEQYV. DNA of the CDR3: TGTGCCAGCAGACCCGGGACAGGGGGCTACGAGCAGTACGTC.

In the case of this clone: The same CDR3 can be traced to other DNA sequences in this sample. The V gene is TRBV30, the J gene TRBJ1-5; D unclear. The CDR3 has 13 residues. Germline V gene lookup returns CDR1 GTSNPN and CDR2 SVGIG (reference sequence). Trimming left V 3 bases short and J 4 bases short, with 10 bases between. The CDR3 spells CAWSGGSNQPQHF. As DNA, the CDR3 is TGTGCCTGGAGCGGCGGGTCTAATCAGCCCCAGCATTTT.

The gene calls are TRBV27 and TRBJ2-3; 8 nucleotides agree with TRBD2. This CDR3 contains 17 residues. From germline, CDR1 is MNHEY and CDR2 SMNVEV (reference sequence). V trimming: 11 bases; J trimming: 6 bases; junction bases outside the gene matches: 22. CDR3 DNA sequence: TGTGCCTCAAGGGGCGGGAGGCACCTTCTCGGGGTTGATACGCAGTATTTT. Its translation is CASRGGRHLLGVDTQYF.

DNA of the CDR3: TGTGCCAGCAGCCCAGACAGGGGAAGATTTGGCAATCAGCCCCAGCATTTT. It encodes CASSPDRGRFGNQPQHF. J is TRBJ1-5 and V is TRBV5-6; 8 bases agree with TRBD1. This CDR3 spans 17 amino acids. The V segment lost 4 bases and the J segment 2 bases; nucleotides outside the gene matches: 11. From germline, CDR1 is SGHDT and CDR2 YYEEEE.

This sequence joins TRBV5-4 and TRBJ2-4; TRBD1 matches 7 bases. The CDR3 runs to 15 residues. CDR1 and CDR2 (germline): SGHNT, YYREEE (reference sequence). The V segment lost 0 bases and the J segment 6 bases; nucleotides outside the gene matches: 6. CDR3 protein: CASSLDPQGRNIQYF. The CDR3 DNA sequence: TGTGCCAGCAGCTTGGACCCACAGGGGAGAAACATTCAGTACTTC.

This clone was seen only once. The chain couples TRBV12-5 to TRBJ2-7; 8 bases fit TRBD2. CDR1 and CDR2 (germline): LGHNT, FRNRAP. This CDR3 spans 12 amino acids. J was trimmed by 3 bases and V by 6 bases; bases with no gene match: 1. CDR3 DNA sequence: TGTGCTAGTGGCGGGACTAGCTACGAGCAGTACGTC. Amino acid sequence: CASGGTSYEQYV.

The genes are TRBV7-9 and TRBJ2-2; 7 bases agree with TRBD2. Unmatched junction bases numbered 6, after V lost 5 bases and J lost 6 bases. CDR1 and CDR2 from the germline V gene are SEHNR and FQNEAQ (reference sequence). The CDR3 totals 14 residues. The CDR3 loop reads CASSDGLVAGELFF. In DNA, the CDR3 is TGTGCCAGCAGCGACGGACTAGTTGCCGGGGAGCTGTTTTTT.

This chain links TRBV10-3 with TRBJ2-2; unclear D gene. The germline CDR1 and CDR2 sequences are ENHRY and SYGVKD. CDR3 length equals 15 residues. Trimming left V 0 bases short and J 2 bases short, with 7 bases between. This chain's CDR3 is CAISESSPNTGELFF. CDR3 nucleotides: TGTGCCATCAGTGAGTCTAGCCCTAACACCGGGGAGCTGTTTTTT.

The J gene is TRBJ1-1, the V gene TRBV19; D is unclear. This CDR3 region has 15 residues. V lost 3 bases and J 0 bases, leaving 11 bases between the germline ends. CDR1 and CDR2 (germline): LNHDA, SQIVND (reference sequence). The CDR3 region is CASSIVGGLNTEAFF. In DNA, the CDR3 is TGTGCCAGTAGTATTGTCGGCGGCTTGAACACTGAAGCTTTCTTT.

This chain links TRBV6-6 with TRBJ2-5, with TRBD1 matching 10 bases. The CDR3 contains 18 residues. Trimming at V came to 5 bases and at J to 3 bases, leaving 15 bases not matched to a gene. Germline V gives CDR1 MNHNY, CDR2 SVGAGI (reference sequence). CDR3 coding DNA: TGTGCCAGCAGTCGGAAAAAGACAGGGGGCTCTTGGGAAGAGACCCAGTACTTC. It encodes CASSRKKTGGSWEETQYF.

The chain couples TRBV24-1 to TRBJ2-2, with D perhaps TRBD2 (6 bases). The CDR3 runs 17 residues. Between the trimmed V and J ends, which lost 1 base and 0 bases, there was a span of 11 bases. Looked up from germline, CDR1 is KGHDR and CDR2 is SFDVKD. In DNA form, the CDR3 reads TGTGCCACCAGTGATTTTGCGGGGACCGCGAACACCGGGGAGCTGTTTTTT. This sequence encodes CATSDFAGTANTGELFF.

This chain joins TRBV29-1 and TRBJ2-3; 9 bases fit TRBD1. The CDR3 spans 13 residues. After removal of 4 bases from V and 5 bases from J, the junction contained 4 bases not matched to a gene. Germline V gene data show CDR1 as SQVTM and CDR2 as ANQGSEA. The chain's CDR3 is CSVVGTGQDTQYF. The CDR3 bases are TGCAGCGTTGTCGGGACAGGGCAAGATACGCAGTATTTT.